This passage covers 16 T cell receptor beta chains from one sample sequenced in a study of naive and memory T cell subsets. Study findings and constraints: Possibly reflecting memory cells re-expressing CD45RA, a few larger clonotypes occurred in naive repertoires, especially CD8.

These receptors lack a known antigen. Two oligonucleotides, mixed equimolar, formed the beta constant-region primer covering TRBC1 and TRBC2. Nested alpha and beta constant-region primers with the SP2 primer drove four PCR rounds on ligated cDNA. TCRdb fed the UMI-ligation and nested PCR reads into MiXCR, producing one record per CDR3 protein. The sample includes 98,000 or so distinct CDR3 sequences, about 11% seen only once; the top ten take more than 0.11%. Sequencing was done on a sample of naive CD4+ T cells from blood. Every receptor here comes from a human donor in good health.

This clonotype has ten or more counts. The chain has TRBV30 and TRBJ2-2, with D possibly called TRBD1 or TRBD2 (5 bases each). The CDR3 runs 15 residues. The ends were cut back, 1 base at V and 5 bases at J, with 14 bases in the middle. Germline CDR1 and CDR2: GTSNPN and SVGIG (reference sequence). The CDR3 DNA sequence: TGTGCCTGGAGTGGGCACCCGGGGCCGACCGGGGAGCTGTTTTTT. Translated: CAWSGHPGPTGELFF.

This clonotype was recorded a few times. The chain links TRBV20-1 to TRBJ2-1; D may be TRBD2 (7 bases). This CDR3 is built from 19 residues. With 6 bases removed from V and 0 bases from J, the gap between germline ends came to 27 bases. Germline loops: CDR1 DFQATT, CDR2 SNEGSKA (reference sequence). CDR3 in DNA: TGCAGTGCCCCCCGGAGCTGGGGGGGGCCGAAGAGCTCCTACAATGAGCAGTTCTTC. Protein product: CSAPRSWGGPKSSYNEQFF.

This clonotype was detected many times. The rearrangement uses TRBV7-2 and TRBJ2-7; D is perhaps TRBD1 (5 bases). V shed 5 bases and J shed 3 bases, with 11 bases lying between them. CDR1 and CDR2 (germline): SGHTA, FQGNSA. This CDR3 is 13 amino acids long. As DNA, the CDR3 is TGTGCCAGCAGCGATACGGACATCTACGAGCAGTACTTC. This encodes CASSDTDIYEQYF.

A few counts support this clonotype. The chain uses TRBV25-1 and TRBJ2-1; D perhaps matches TRBD2 (5 bases). V lost 2 bases, J lost 3 bases, and 11 bases lay in between. Germline V gene data show CDR1 as MGHDK and CDR2 as SYGVNS. The CDR3 is 15 residues long. The CDR3 coding sequence is TGTGCCAGCAGTGAACCGGGATCCTACTACAATGAGCAGTTCTTC. Translated: CASSEPGSYYNEQFF.

This clonotype was seen at least ten times. This chain joins TRBV24-1 and TRBJ2-1, with D tentatively TRBD2 (5 bases). V was trimmed by 7 bases and J by 10 bases, leaving 13 bases between them. The CDR3 sequence is 12 residues long. Germline V gene lookup returns CDR1 KGHDR and CDR2 SFDVKD. The CDR3 coding sequence is TGTGCCACCAGCTCGGGCGGGCTCGAGCAGTTCTTC. Its protein product is CATSSGGLEQFF.

The chain uses TRBV7-9 and TRBJ2-1; no clear D gene. The CDR3 is 17 amino acids. The germline V gene encodes CDR1 SEHNR and CDR2 FQNEAQ (reference sequence). The V and J ends lost 1 base and 0 bases respectively, with 13 bases between them. The CDR3 DNA is TGTGCCAGCAGCTTAGGTCCAGCCGAGAGCTCCTACAATGAGCAGTTCTTC. Its protein is CASSLGPAESSYNEQFF. The entire variable domain, with the rest obtained from reference TRBV7-9 and TRBJ2-1, is as follows: DTGVSQNPRHKITKRGQNVTFRCDPISEHNRLYWYRQTLGQGPEFLTYFQNEAQLEKSRLLSDRFSAERPKGSFSTLEIQRTEQGDSAMYLCASSLGPAESSYNEQFFGPGTRLTVL.

The chain combines TRBV30 with TRBJ2-7; D not resolved. The V gene's germline CDR1 is GTSNPN and CDR2 SVGIG (reference sequence). The CDR3 consists of 13 residues. Trimming left V 0 bases short and J 5 bases short, with 11 bases between. The CDR3 spells CAWSVNLVDEQYF. Here the CDR3 DNA reads TGTGCCTGGAGTGTAAATCTTGTCGACGAGCAGTACTTC.

This chain uses TRBV12-3 or TRBV12-4 with TRBJ2-1; 9 bases align to TRBD2. This CDR3 contains 14 residues. V lost 6 bases and J lost 9; bases outside the gene matches: 9. The CDR3 DNA reads as TGTGCCAGCAGCAAGCGGACTAGCGTAGTTGAGCAGTTCTTC. This codes for CASSKRTSVVEQFF.

This chain links TRBV11-2 with TRBJ1-5; D unresolved. V gave up 3 bases and J gave up 0 bases, with 9 bases separating them. The CDR3 extends over 15 amino acids. Germline V CDR1 and CDR2: SGHAT, FQNNGV. As DNA, the CDR3 is TGTGCCAGCAGCTTGAGTCCATATAGCAATCAGCCCCAGCATTTT. Translating it yields CASSLSPYSNQPQHF.

This clonotype was counted only a few times. The chain is built from TRBV4-3 and TRBJ2-2; 9 positions agree with TRBD1. Trimming removed 0 bases from V and 5 bases from J; junction bases left unmatched: 4. Germline V lookup: CDR1 LGHNA, CDR2 YSLEER. CDR3 size: 16 residues. CDR3 DNA: TGCGCCAGCAGCCAAGATCCAGGACAGGGGACCGGGGAGCTGTTTTTT. Protein sequence: CASSQDPGQGTGELFF.

This sequence joins TRBV28 and TRBJ2-1, with 12 bases lining up with TRBD1. CDR1 MDHEN and CDR2 SYDVKM come from the germline V gene. The CDR3 sequence is 16 residues long. Losses at the gene ends were 10 bases for V and 7 bases for J; bases not matched to a gene: 14. The CDR3 protein is CATNSRGQGAGNEQFF. Written as DNA, the CDR3 is TGTGCCACTAACTCACGGGGACAGGGGGCCGGGAATGAGCAGTTCTTC.

This clonotype was counted many times. CDR3 sequence reads: CASSYSRFEGTSGTGELFF. The CDR3 DNA reads TGTGCCAGCAGTTACTCGAGATTCGAAGGGACTAGCGGCACCGGGGAGCTGTTTTTT. J is TRBJ2-2 and V is TRBV6-5, with TRBD2 matching 11 bases. With 0 bases clipped from V and 4 bases from J, the junction kept 10 bases outside the gene matches. The CDR3 runs 19 residues. CDR1 MNHEY and CDR2 SVGAGI come from the germline V gene.

The chain carries TRBV6-6 and TRBJ2-7; the D gene is possibly TRBD1 (6 bases). CDR1 is MNHNY, CDR2 SVGAGI, per germline (reference sequence). V was pared by 8 bases and J by 11 bases, with 19 bases between. There are 12 residues in the CDR3. DNA of the CDR3: TGTGCCAGCTCCTCGGGCCAGGGGTCGGAGTACTTC. This codes for CASSSGQGSEYF.

This clonotype was detected a few times. The chain couples TRBV5-1 to TRBJ1-4, with D perhaps matching TRBD1 (5 bases). V gave up 4 bases and J gave up 7 bases, with 14 bases separating them. CDR1 is SGHRS, CDR2 YFSETQ, per germline. This CDR3 is built from 14 residues. The CDR3 loop is CASSVGLGGEKLFF. In nucleotides, the CDR3 is TGCGCCAGCAGCGTGGGACTTGGAGGTGAAAAACTGTTTTTT.

This rearrangement joins TRBV25-1 to TRBJ2-2; D remains ambiguous. The CDR3 runs 13 residues. Germline CDR1 MGHDK, CDR2 SYGVNS. V was pared by 3 bases and J by 6 bases, with 8 bases between. The CDR3 DNA reads as TGTGCCAGCAGTGATTCACCTCCCGGGGAGCTGTTTTTT. This gives the protein CASSDSPPGELFF.

The chain carries TRBV6-2 or TRBV6-3 and TRBJ2-3; no clear D gene. V lost 6 bases and J 4 bases, leaving 20 bases between the germline ends. The CDR3 is made up of 16 amino acids. The V gene's germline CDR1 is MNHEY and CDR2 SVGEGT. The CDR3 loop reads CASRLRMPSSADTQYF. The CDR3 nucleotides read TGTGCCAGCAGACTAAGGATGCCCTCTTCCGCAGATACGCAGTATTTT.